Listed below are T cell receptor beta chains from one sample, sequenced in a study of shared clonotypes between healthy human individuals. Sequencing was performed with immunoSEQ multiplex PCR; in TCRdb, only in-frame clones are kept and a portion is missing. The table lists millions of clones, roughly 96% of them singletons, with roughly 0.13% in the top ten. Specimen: naive CD4+ T cells sorted from blood. These receptors all stem from a man between 18 and 35 years old in good health. Both conserved end residues are part of each CDR3. D genes are given only for firm matches. Not every row has a clone size; where given, it reads once, few, many or a size class.

TRBJ2-1 | NA | TRBD2 | TRBV2 | TGTGCCAGCAGTACCCGGCTAGCGGGAGGGCCGGGGGGCAATGAGCAGTTCTTC | CASSTRLAGGPGGNEQFF
TRBJ2-2 | once | TRBD1 | TRBV30 | TGTGCCTGCCGGGACAGGGGGTTTTGGAAGAACACCGGGGAGCTGTTTTTT | CACRDRGFWKNTGELFF
TRBJ2-5 | NA | NA | TRBV2 | TGTGCCGGGACCCAACAGGGCAGTCAAGAGACCCAGTACTTC | CAGTQQGSQETQYF
TRBJ2-3 | NA | TRBD2 | TRBV7-3 | TGTGCCAGCAGCTTAAGACTAGCATTAGATACGCAGTATTTT | CASSLRLALDTQYF
TRBJ1-4 | NA | NA | TRBV15 | TGTGCCACCAGCAGAGATGATAGGGCTAATGAAAAACTGTTTTTT | CATSRDDRANEKLFF
TRBJ1-4 | NA | TRBD1 | TRBV19 | TGTGCCAGTAGTATCGGGGACAGGGCTTTTGAAAAACTGTTTTTT | CASSIGDRAFEKLFF
TRBJ2-3 | NA | TRBD2 | TRBV30 | TGTGCCTGGAGTACATCCCTCTTTGCGACTAGCGGGAGTCGAGATACGCAGTATTTT | CAWSTSLFATSGSRDTQYF
TRBJ1-1 | NA | NA | TRBV7-7 | TGTGCTAGCAGCTTAAGTCAGGTAACTGAAGCTTTCTTT | CASSLSQVTEAFF
TRBJ2-5 | NA | TRBD2 | TRBV11-2 | TGTGCCAGCAGCCCCCGGCGGGGGGGGCAAGAGACCCAGTACTTC | CASSPRRGGQETQYF
TRBJ1-3 | NA | NA | TRBV30 | TGTGCCTGGAGTGTAGGTCGGGGTGGAAACACCATATATTTT | CAWSVGRGGNTIYF
TRBJ2-5 | NA | NA | TRBV5-1 | TGCGCCAGCAGCTTGGAGACCCGTGGATCAGGGGCCCAGTACTTC | CASSLETRGSGAQYF
TRBJ1-1 | NA | NA | TRBV10-3 | TGTGCCATCAGTGTAACCGAAGATAACGAAGCTTTCTTT | CAISVTEDNEAFF
TRBJ2-1 | NA | NA | TRBV11-2 | TGTGCCAGCAGCTTAGGGGACTTGAGCTCCTACAATGAGCAGTTCTTC | CASSLGDLSSYNEQFF
TRBJ1-1 | NA | NA | TRBV7-9 | TGTGCCAGCAGCCCAGGAACGAACACTGAAGCTTTCTTT | CASSPGTNTEAFF
TRBJ1-1 | once | TRBD1 | TRBV5-4 | TGTGCCAGCAGCCCAGGGGGCATGAACACTGAAGCTTTCTTT | CASSPGGMNTEAFF
TRBJ2-2 | NA | NA | TRBV7-3 | TGTGCCAGCAGCCCGGGGGCCGGGGAGCTGTTTTTT | CASSPGAGELFF
TRBJ1-1 | NA | NA | TRBV4-3 | TGCGCCAGCAGCCCAACAACCTTAAACACTGAAGCTTTCTTT | CASSPTTLNTEAFF
TRBJ2-7 | once | NA | TRBV2 | TGTGCCAGCGGAAACGAGGGGTTCAACGAGCAGTACTTC | CASGNEGFNEQYF
TRBJ1-1 | NA | TRBD1 | TRBV6-5 | TGTGCCAGCAGTCGCGGGACAGGGGAGACTGAAGCTTTCTTT | CASSRGTGETEAFF
TRBJ2-3 | NA | NA | TRBV5-6 | TGTGCCAGCAGCTTGGTTCAAGATACGCAGTATTTT | CASSLVQDTQYF
TRBJ2-3 | NA | NA | TRBV30 | TGTGCCTGGAGTGTACTGGGTAGCGGAAGCACAGATACGCAGTATTTT | CAWSVLGSGSTDTQYF
TRBJ2-5 | once | NA | TRBV9 | TGTGCCAGCAGCGTTGACCACAGGGAGACCCAGTACTTC | CASSVDHRETQYF
TRBJ2-4 | NA | NA | TRBV30 | TGTGCCTGGAGGGGAGCCAAAAACATTCAGTACTTC | CAWRGAKNIQYF
TRBJ2-7 | NA | TRBD2 | TRBV6-7 | TGTGCCAGAGCGGGAGAGGCCTACGAGCAGTACTTC | CARAGEAYEQYF
TRBJ2-5 | NA | NA | TRBV7-7 | TGTGCTAGCAGCTTAACAGGGACCCAAGAGACCCAGTACTTC | CASSLTGTQETQYF
TRBJ1-5 | NA | NA | TRBV18 | TGTGCCAGCTCACCAACGGCCCCCCAGCCCCAGCATTTT | CASSPTAPQPQHF
TRBJ1-2 | NA | TRBD1 | TRBV19 | TGTGCCAGTAGTACTTGGTGGGACAGGGGGCGCGACTATGGCTACACCTTC | CASSTWWDRGRDYGYTF
TRBJ2-5 | NA | TRBD1 | TRBV2 | TGTGCCAGTGAAAGAACAGGGGCCCAGTACTTC | CASERTGAQYF
TRBJ2-2 | NA | NA | TRBV25-1 | TGTGCCAGCAGTGAGCCGAGAACGAACACCGGGGAGCTGTTTTTT | CASSEPRTNTGELFF
TRBJ2-7 | NA | TRBD1 | TRBV18 | TGTGCCAGCTCACCCCTAGGGACAGCCGACTACGAGCAGTACTTC | CASSPLGTADYEQYF
TRBJ1-3 | NA | NA | TRBV11-3 | TGTGCCAGCAGCTTAGATCGCGGGGCGAACACCATATATTTT | CASSLDRGANTIYF
TRBJ2-2 | NA | NA | TRBV6-1 | TGTGCCAGCAGTGAAGGGGGAGGCACCGGGGAGCTGTTTTTT | CASSEGGGTGELFF
TRBJ2-5 | NA | TRBD1 | TRBV5-1 | TGCGCCAGCAGCACAATACAGGGGGCGAAGACCCAGTACTTC | CASSTIQGAKTQYF
TRBJ2-7 | NA | TRBD2 | TRBV2 | TGTGCCAGCAGTGAACCCGGGACTAGCGGGATCGAGCAGTACTTC | CASSEPGTSGIEQYF
TRBJ2-3 | once | TRBD2 | TRBV9 | TGTGCCAGCAGCGTAGGTGGAGGACTAGCGGTCGGCACAGATACGCAGTATTTT | CASSVGGGLAVGTDTQYF
TRBJ1-3 | NA | TRBD1 | TRBV11-2 | TGTGCCAGCAGAACCCTCAAGCGGGACAGGGCGACTACTGGAAACACCATATATTTT | CASRTLKRDRATTGNTIYF
TRBJ2-7 | NA | NA | TRBV9 | TGTGCCAGCAGCACCACCCTCGAAGGGTACGAGCAGTACTTC | CASSTTLEGYEQYF
TRBJ2-7 | NA | TRBD1 | TRBV9 | TGTGCCAGCAGCGTAGCGACAGGGGGAATCTACGAGCAGTACTTC | CASSVATGGIYEQYF
TRBJ2-7 | NA | TRBD2 | TRBV19 | TGTGCCAGTAGTACGCCGGGACTAGCGTCATACGAGCAGTACTTC | CASSTPGLASYEQYF
TRBJ1-5 | NA | NA | TRBV7-9 | TGTGCCAGCAGCTTCTCTCCCGGCAATCAGCCCCAGCATTTT | CASSFSPGNQPQHF
TRBJ2-5 | NA | TRBD1 | TRBV19 | TGTGCCAGCGCCGGGACAGGGATAGGAGAGACCCAGTACTTC | CASAGTGIGETQYF
TRBJ2-2 | NA | NA | TRBV29-1 | TGCAGCGTTGTGGTGTCAGCCAGTTTCGGGGAGCTGTTTTTT | CSVVVSASFGELFF
TRBJ1-1 | NA | TRBD1 | TRBV5-8 | TGTGCCAGCAGCTTCCCCAGGGGGCCGACTGAAGCTTTCTTT | CASSFPRGPTEAFF
TRBJ1-4 | NA | TRBD1 | TRBV5-1 | TGCGCCAGCAGCTCCACAGGGGGCCTAAGCACTAATGAAAAACTGTTTTTT | CASSSTGGLSTNEKLFF
TRBJ2-1 | NA | NA | TRBV7-6 | TGTGCCAGCAGCCTTGCCCCGCGGGATGTGTCCTACAATGAGCAGTTCTTC | CASSLAPRDVSYNEQFF
TRBJ1-4 | NA | NA | TRBV4-3 | TGCGCCAGCAGCCAAGATCGGGGGAGGGAAAAACTGTTTTTT | CASSQDRGREKLFF
TRBJ1-3 | NA | NA | TRBV28 | TGTGCCAGCAGTTGGGCCCTAGGGGGGAGTGGAAACACCATATATTTT | CASSWALGGSGNTIYF
TRBJ2-5 | NA | NA | TRBV13 | TGTGCCAGCAGCTCCCCCCAGCCCGGCCAAGAGACCCAGTACTTC | CASSSPQPGQETQYF
TRBJ2-1 | once | TRBD2 | TRBV29-1 | TGCAGCGTGGCTCCTCTAGCGGGGGGGAACAATGAGCAGTTCTTC | CSVAPLAGGNNEQFF
TRBJ1-2 | NA | NA | TRBV7-6 | TGTGCCAGCAGCTTATCCACAGTCTATGGCTACACCTTC | CASSLSTVYGYTF
TRBJ1-1 | NA | TRBD1 | TRBV4-1 | TGCGCCAGCAGCCAGACCACCCCGGGGACAGGGGGCACTGAAGCTTTCTTT | CASSQTTPGTGGTEAFF
TRBJ2-1 | NA | NA | TRBV7-9 | TGTGCCAGCAGCTCGGGGATGGGAAACTCCTACAATGAGCAGTTCTTC | CASSSGMGNSYNEQFF